This entry features one T cell receptor beta chain sequence. This sample was taken from a study of blood T cell repertoires in COVID-19. In the study overall: Acute and convalescent COVID-19 samples came from the United States, Italy and Spain. PBMCs, B-cell-depleted T cells, or T cells were the source of the cDNA or gDNA that made up the material.

Per the original methods: Reference gene primer amplification gave estimated nucleated cell counts. Method: immunoSEQ multiplex PCR; TCRdb's copy keeps in-frame clones and lacks some. For V, J and clone size, that table is used; D and trimming come from the DNA. The table has some 300,000 clones, around 87% seen once. The specimen was peripheral blood. The receptor was isolated from a man in his 70s with acute or convalescent COVID-19.

CDR3 sequence reads: CASPDRAGGYTF. The CDR3 bases are TGTGCCAGCCCGGACAGGGCCGGTGGCTACACCTTC. The rearrangement uses TRBV19 and TRBJ1-2, with TRBD1 matching 8 bases. The germline gives CDR1 LNHDA, CDR2 SQIVND (reference sequence). The CDR3 loop spans 12 amino acids. Unmatched junction bases numbered 7, after V lost 9 bases and J lost 7 bases.